This TCR beta chain is drawn from a study of beta chain features in type 1 diabetes. General study points: Naive, central memory and Treg TCRB repertoires appeared more alike in patients than in healthy donors.

Sorting based on CD45RO/CCR7/CD25/CD127/CD95/CD27 separated CD4+ naive, central memory, regulatory and stem cell-like memory cells. The CDR3 sequence is 15 residues long. CDR1 ENHRY and CDR2 SYGVKD come from the germline V gene. Trimming pared 0 bases from V and 1 base from J, leaving 4 bases between. Only a few counts were recorded for this clone. Its antigen is still unknown. Other nucleotide sequences in the sample specify the same CDR3. As every portion of the isolated RNA was reverse transcribed, the sequencing read expressed TCRB transcripts. Only in-frame clones appear in the TCRdb table, and some are missing; sequencing was by immunoSEQ multiplex PCR. Of hundreds of thousands of clones listed, 7% to 9% are singletons.

The J gene is TRBJ2-6, the V gene TRBV10-3; unclear D gene. The source of this sequence is a woman younger than 30 in good health. Sequenced material: central memory CD4+ T cells from blood. The CDR3 sequence is CAISESGSGANVLTF. CDR3 nucleotide sequence: TGTGCCATCAGTGAGTCTGGGTCTGGGGCCAACGTCCTGACTTTC.